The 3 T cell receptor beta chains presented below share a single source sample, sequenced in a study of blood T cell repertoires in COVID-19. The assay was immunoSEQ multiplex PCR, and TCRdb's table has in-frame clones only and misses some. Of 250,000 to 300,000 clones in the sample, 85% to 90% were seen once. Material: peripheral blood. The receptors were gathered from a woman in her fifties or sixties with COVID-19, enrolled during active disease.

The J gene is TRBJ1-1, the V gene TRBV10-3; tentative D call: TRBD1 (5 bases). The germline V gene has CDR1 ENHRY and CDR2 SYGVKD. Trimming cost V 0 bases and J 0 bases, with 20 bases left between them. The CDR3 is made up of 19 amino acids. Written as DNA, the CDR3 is TGTGCCATCAGTGAGTCGGAGGGGTCGGTTAGGGCTTTGAACACTGAAGCTTTCTTT. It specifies CAISESEGSVRALNTEAFF.

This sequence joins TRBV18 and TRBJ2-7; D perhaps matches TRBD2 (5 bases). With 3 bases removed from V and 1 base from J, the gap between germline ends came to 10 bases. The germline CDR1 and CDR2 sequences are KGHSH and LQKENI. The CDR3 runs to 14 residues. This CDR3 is CASSPTRTSYEQYF. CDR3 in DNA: TGTGCCAGCTCACCCACTAGGACGTCCTACGAGCAGTACTTC.

CDR3 DNA sequence: TGTGCCAGTAGTTCCTGGGCCAGGGGCACTGAAGCTTTCTTT. Protein: CASSSWARGTEAFF. The V gene is TRBV19, the J gene TRBJ1-1; possible D gene TRBD1, 6 bases. Trimming pared 5 bases from V and 4 bases from J, leaving 14 bases between. The CDR3 sequence is 14 residues long. Germline V CDR1 and CDR2: LNHDA, SQIVND (reference sequence).